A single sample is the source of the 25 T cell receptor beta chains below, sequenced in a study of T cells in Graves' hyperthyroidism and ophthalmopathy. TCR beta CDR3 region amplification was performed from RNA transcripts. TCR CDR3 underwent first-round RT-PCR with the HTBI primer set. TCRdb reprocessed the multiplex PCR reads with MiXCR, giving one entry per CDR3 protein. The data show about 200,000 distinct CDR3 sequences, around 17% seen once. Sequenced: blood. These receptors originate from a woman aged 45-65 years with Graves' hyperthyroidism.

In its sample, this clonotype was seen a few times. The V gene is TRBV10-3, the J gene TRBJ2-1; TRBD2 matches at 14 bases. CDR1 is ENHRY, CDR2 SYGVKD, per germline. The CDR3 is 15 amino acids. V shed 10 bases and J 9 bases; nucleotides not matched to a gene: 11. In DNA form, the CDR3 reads TGTGCCAGCGAGGGACTAGCGGGAGTCGACGGTGAGCAGTTCTTC. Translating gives CASEGLAGVDGEQFF.

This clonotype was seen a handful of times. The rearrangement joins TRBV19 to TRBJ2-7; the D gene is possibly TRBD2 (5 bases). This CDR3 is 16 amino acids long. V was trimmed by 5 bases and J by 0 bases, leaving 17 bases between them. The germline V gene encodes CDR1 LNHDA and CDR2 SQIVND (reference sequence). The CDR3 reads CASSGSRDHASYEQYF. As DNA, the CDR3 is TGTGCCAGTAGTGGGAGCCGGGATCACGCCTCCTACGAGCAGTACTTC.

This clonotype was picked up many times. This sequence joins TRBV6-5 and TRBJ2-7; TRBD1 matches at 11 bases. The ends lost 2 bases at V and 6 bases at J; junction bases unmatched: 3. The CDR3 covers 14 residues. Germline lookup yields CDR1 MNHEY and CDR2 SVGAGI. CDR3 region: CASSYGQGAFEQYF. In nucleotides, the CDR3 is TGTGCCAGCAGTTACGGACAGGGGGCTTTCGAGCAGTACTTC.

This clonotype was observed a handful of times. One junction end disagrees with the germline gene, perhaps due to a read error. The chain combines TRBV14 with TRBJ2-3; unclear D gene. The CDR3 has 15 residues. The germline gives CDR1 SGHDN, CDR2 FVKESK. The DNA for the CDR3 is TGTGCTAGCAGGAAGAATCTGGGTACCACAGATACGCAGTATTTT. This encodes CASRKNLGTTDTQYF.

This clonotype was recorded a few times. CDR3 DNA sequence: TGTGCCAGCAGTTACATACCTAGCGGGGCTTACAATGAGCAGTTCTTC. It encodes CASSYIPSGAYNEQFF. This chain uses TRBV6-2 or TRBV6-3 with TRBJ2-1, with 9 bases lining up with TRBD2. V was clipped by 2 bases and J by 4 bases; unmatched bases: 6. Germline V gene sequence: CDR1 MNHEY, CDR2 SVGEGT. This CDR3 region has 16 residues.

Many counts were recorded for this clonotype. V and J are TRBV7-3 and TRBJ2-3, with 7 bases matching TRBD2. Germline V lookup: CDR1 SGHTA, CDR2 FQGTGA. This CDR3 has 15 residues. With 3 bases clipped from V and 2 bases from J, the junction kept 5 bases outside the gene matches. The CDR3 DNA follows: TGTGCCAGCAGCTTGGAGCGGGGCCCCACAGATACGCAGTATTTT. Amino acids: CASSLERGPTDTQYF.

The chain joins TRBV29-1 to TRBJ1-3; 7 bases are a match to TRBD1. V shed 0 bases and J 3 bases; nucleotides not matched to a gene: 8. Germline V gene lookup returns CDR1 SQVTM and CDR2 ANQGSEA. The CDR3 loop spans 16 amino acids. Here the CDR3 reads CSVEDRTGLGGNTIYF. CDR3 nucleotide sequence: TGCAGCGTTGAAGACCGGACAGGACTCGGTGGAAACACCATATATTTT.

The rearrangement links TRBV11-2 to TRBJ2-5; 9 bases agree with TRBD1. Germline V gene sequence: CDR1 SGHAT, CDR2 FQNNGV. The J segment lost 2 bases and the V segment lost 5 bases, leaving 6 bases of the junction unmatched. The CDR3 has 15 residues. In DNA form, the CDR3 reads TGTGCCAGCAGCCAAGAGGGACAGGGTCAAGAGACCCAGTACTTC. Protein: CASSQEGQGQETQYF.

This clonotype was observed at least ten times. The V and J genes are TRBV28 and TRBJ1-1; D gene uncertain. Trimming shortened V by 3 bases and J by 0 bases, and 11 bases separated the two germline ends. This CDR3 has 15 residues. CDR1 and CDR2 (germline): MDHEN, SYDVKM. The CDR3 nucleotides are TGTGCCAGCAGTTTTCAGGCATACATGAACACTGAAGCTTTCTTT. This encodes CASSFQAYMNTEAFF.

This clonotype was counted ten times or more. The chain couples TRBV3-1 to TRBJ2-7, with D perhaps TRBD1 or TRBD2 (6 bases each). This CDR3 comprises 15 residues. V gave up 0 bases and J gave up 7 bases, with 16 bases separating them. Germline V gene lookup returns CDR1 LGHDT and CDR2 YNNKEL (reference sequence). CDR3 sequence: CASSQDLTGAKEQYF. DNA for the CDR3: TGTGCCAGCAGCCAAGATCTAACGGGGGCGAAGGAGCAGTACTTC.

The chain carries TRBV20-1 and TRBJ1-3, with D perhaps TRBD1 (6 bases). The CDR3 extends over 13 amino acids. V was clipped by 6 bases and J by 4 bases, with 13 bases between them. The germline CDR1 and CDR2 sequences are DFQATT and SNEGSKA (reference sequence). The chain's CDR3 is CSAPQGLGNTIYF. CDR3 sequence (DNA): TGCAGTGCCCCACAGGGTCTCGGAAACACCATATATTTT.

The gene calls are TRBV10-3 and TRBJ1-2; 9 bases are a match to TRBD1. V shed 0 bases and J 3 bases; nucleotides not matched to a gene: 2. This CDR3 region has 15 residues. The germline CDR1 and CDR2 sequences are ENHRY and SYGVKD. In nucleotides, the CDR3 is TGTGCCATCAGTGAGTCGGGACAGGGAGACTATGGCTACACCTTC. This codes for CAISESGQGDYGYTF.

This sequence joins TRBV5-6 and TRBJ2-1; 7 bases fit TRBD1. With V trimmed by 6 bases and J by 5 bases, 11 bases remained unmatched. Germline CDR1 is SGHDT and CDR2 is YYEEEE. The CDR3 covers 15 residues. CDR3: CASTPRGQEDNEQFF. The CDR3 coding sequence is TGTGCCAGCACACCTAGAGGACAGGAAGACAATGAGCAGTTCTTC. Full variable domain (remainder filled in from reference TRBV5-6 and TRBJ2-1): DAGVTQSPTHLIKTRGQQVTLRCSPKSGHDTVSWYQQALGQGPQFIFQYYEEEERQRGNFPDRFSGHQFPNYSSELNVNALLLGDSALYLCASTPRGQEDNEQFFGPGTRLTVL.

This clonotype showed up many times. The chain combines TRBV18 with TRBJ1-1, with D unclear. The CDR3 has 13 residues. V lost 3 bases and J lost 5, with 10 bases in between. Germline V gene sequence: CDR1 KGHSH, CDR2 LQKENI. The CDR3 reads CASSPGKETEAFF. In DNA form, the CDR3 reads TGTGCCAGCTCACCCGGGAAGGAGACTGAAGCTTTCTTT.

CDR3 amino acids: CASSVLGVATEAFF. The CDR3 DNA reads TGTGCCAGCAGCGTATTAGGCGTCGCCACTGAAGCTTTCTTT. The chain uses TRBV9 and TRBJ1-1; D is unresolved. This CDR3 has 14 amino acids. V gave up 1 base and J gave up 4 bases, with 11 bases separating them. In germline, CDR1 is SGDLS, CDR2 YYNGEE.

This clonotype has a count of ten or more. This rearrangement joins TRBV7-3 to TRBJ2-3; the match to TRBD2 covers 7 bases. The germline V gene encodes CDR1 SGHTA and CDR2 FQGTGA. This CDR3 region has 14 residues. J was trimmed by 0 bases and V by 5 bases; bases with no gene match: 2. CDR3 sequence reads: CASSQLASTDTQYF. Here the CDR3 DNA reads TGTGCCAGCAGCCAACTAGCGAGCACAGATACGCAGTATTTT.

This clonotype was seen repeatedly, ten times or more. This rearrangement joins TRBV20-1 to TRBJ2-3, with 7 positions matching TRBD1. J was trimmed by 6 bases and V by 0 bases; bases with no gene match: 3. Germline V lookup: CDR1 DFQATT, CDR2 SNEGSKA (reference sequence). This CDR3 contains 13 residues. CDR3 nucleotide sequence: TGCAGTGCTAGAGAGGGGACAGTGGATACGCAGTATTTT. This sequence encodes CSAREGTVDTQYF.

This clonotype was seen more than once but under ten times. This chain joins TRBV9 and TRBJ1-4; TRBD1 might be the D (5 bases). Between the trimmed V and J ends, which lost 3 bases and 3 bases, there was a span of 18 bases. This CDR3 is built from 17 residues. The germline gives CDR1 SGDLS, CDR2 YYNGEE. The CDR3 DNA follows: TGTGCCAGCAGCGAGCGGGGGGGAGACGCTCCTAATGAAAAACTGTTTTTT. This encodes CASSERGGDAPNEKLFF.

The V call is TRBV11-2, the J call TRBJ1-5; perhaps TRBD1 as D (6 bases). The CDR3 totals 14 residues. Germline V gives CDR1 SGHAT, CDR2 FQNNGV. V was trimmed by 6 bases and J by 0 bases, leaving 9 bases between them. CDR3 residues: CASSSGASNQPQHF. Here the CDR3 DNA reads TGTGCCAGCAGTTCAGGGGCTAGCAATCAGCCCCAGCATTTT. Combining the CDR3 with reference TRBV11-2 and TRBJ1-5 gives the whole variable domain EAGVAQSPRYKIIEKRQSVAFWCNPISGHATLYWYQQILGQGPKLLIQFQNNGVVDDSQLPKDRFSAERLKGVDSTLKIQPAKLEDSAVYLCASSSGASNQPQHFGDGTRLSIL.

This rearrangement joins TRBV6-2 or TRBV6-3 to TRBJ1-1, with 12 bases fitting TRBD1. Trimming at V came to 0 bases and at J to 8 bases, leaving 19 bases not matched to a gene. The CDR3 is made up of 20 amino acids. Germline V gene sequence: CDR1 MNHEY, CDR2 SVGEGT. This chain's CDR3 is CASSYSVGQGAREGREEAFF. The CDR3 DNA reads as TGTGCCAGCAGTTACTCAGTGGGACAGGGGGCCCGGGAGGGGCGTGAGGAAGCTTTCTTT.

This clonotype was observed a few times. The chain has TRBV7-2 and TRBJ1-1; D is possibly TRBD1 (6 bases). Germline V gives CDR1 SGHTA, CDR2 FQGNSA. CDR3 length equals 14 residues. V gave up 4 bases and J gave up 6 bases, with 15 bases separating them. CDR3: CASSYGQKRSEAFF. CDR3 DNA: TGTGCCAGCAGCTACGGACAGAAGAGGTCTGAAGCTTTCTTT. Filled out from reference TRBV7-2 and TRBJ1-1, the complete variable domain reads GAGVSQSPSNKVTEKGKDVELRCDPISGHTALYWYRQSLGQGLEFLIYFQGNSAPDKSGLPSDRFSAERTGGSVSTLTIQRTQQEDSAVYLCASSYGQKRSEAFFGQGTRLTVV.

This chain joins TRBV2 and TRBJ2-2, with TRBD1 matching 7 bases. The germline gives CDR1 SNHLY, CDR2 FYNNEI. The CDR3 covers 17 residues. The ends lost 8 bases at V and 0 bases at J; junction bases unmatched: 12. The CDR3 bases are TGTGCCAGCGGTCTCCGGGGACAGCTTTCGAACACCGGGGAGCTGTTTTTT. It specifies CASGLRGQLSNTGELFF.

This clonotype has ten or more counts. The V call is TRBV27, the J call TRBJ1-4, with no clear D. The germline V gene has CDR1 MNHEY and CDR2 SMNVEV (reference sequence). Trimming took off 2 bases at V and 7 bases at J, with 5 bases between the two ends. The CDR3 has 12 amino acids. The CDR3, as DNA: TGTGCCAGCAGTTTAGAAGGTGAAAAACTGTTTTTT. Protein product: CASSLEGEKLFF.

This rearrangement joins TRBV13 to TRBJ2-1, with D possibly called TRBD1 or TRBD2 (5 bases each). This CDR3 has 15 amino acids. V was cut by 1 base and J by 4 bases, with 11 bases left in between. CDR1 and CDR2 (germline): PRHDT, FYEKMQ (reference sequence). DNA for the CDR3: TGTGCCAGCAGCTTAGCAGGGCGGGTGTACAATGAGCAGTTCTTC. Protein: CASSLAGRVYNEQFF. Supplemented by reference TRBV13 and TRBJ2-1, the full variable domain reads AAGVIQSPRHLIKEKRETATLKCYPIPRHDTVYWYQQGPGQDPQFLISFYEKMQSDKGSIPDRFSAQQFSDYHSELNMSSLELGDSALYFCASSLAGRVYNEQFFGPGTRLTVL.

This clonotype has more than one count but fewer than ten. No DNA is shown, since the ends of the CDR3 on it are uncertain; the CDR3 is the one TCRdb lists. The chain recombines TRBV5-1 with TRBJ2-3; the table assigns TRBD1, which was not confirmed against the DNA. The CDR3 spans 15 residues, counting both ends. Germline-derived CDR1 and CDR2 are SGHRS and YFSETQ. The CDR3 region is CASSLVGDGTDTQYF.